This T cell receptor beta chain was retrieved from a study of T cell responses to AZD1222 COVID-19 vaccine. The germline CDR1 and CDR2 sequences are SGHTA and FQGNSA. The CDR3 loop spans 15 amino acids. Between the trimmed V and J ends, which lost 1 base and 0 bases, there was a span of 7 bases. TCRdb's copy holds only in-frame clones and misses some; the assay was immunoSEQ multiplex PCR. The profile shows 120,000 to 150,000 clones, around 93% of them singletons. J is TRBJ1-3 and V is TRBV7-2; D is undetermined. This sample comprised peripheral blood, obtained 28 days after the second AZD1222 dose. The receptor's source is an adult who received the AZD1222 COVID-19 vaccine. In DNA form, the CDR3 reads TGTGCCAGCAGCTTAGGGTTATACTCTGGAAACACCATATATTTT. Encoded protein: CASSLGLYSGNTIYF.